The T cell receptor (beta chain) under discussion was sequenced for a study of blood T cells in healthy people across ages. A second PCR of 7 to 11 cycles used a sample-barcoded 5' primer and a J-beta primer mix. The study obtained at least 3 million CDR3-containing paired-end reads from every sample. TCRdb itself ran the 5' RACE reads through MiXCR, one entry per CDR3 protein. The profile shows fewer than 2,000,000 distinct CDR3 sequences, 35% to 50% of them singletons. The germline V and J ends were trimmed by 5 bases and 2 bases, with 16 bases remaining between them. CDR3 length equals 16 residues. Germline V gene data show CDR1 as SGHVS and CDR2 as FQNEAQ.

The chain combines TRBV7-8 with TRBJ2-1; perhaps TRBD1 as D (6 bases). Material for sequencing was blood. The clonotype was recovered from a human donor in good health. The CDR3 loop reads CASSPRRDTPYNEQFF. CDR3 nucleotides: TGTGCCAGCAGCCCCCGCCGGGACACCCCCTACAATGAGCAGTTCTTC.